This TCR beta chain was captured by sequencing in a study of blood T cell repertoires in COVID-19 (dated by TCRdb to 2019 to 2021). The study in broad terms: Samples covering the acute and convalescent phases of COVID-19 were provided by collaborators in the United States, Italy and Spain. The prospective study material was composed of cDNA or gDNA derived from T cells, B-cell-depleted T cells, or PBMCs. The dataset comprised deeply sampled blood TCRbeta repertoires from subjects exposed to, actively infected with, or recovered from COVID-19. The repertoires were made available in a free public database intended to serve as a resource for research on the immune response to SARS-CoV-2. The samples were drawn from two sources: the first 160 participants of the ongoing ImmuneRACE study, and 1,000 to 1,500 subjects contributed by 6 global collaborators. Sample metadata almost always included a de-identified subject ID, COVID-19 status, age in years and sex. Where available, HLA class I and class II types were taken from metadata supplied by the sample provider and were not determined by assay-based typing.

Results and caveats for the whole study, not just this receptor: Clinical and demographic metadata were provided uncurated, with the amount varying by source and participant.

Collaborating institutions collected whole blood in K2EDTA tubes following their own protocols. Collaborator samples were shipped for TCRbeta analysis as frozen whole blood, isolated PBMCs, or DNA extracted from either sample type. With regard to this clone: Its antigen has not been determined. No qualities accompany the bases; no much larger clone lies one base away.

The immunoSEQ Assay, a bias-controlled multiplex PCR, was used to amplify TCRbeta CDR3 regions from genomic DNA. Per the original workflow: Nucleated cell counts per sample were estimated from amplification of reference gene primers within the assay. To quantify the absolute abundance of each unique TCRbeta CDR3 rearrangement, sequence reads were collapsed and filtered. For each sample, productive Simpson clonality was calculated as the square root of Simpson's diversity index over productive rearrangements. What TCRdb holds here is the immuneACCESS table cut down to in-frame rearrangements. Part of the clones is not present; checked against another copy, under half of the missing clones reflect an unresolved V gene, and the others are unexplained. The V and J calls and clone size were taken over from that table, and D and trimming were inferred from the DNA. This sample gives around 140,000 clones in total; around 81% of them show up just once. The ten largest clones represent approximately 9.1% of the sample.

According to the germline V gene (reference sequence), CDR1 reads SEHNR and CDR2 reads FQNEAQ. From the cysteine up to the phenylalanine, the CDR3 has a length of 14 residues. Only the CDR3 DNA stays, 42 bases, in frame from base 1. The junction shows trimming of 4 bases on V and 4 bases on J, plus 13 bases between the germline ends. The receptor chain draws on TRBV7-9 and TRBJ1-1; perhaps TRBD1 is the D gene, with 6 bases matching. The sequence derives from a woman in her fifties or sixties with active or convalescent COVID-19. Sequences were obtained from peripheral blood. This receptor carries the CDR3 CASSSWGGSTEAFF. The nucleotides are TGTGCCAGCAGCTCGTGGGGGGGCAGCACTGAAGCTTTCTTT.